This is a list of T cell receptor beta chains from one sample in a study of blood T cells in healthy people across ages. TCRdb analysed the 5' RACE reads with MiXCR anew, one entry per CDR3 protein. The sample yields 980,000 or so distinct CDR3 sequences, around 48% seen once. Material: blood. The source is a man aged 25 to 45 in good health. Each CDR3 is given with its conserved first and last residue. Each record gives: clone size, J gene, V gene, D gene, CDR3 protein, CDR3 DNA. D genes are given only for firm matches. Size values are once, few and many counts, or a class for expanded clones, and some rows have none.

>-|TRBJ2-7|TRBV6-2/TRBV6-3|-
CASSYLPSYEQYF
TGTGCCAGCAGTTATTTGCCTTCCTACGAGCAGTACTTC
>-|TRBJ1-6|TRBV6-2/TRBV6-3|-
CASSSPAESSPLHF
TGTGCCAGCAGTTCACCAGCGGAGTCTTCACCCCTCCACTTT
>once|TRBJ1-1|TRBV7-9|TRBD1
CASSSTGGWTEAFF
TGTGCCAGCAGCTCCACAGGGGGCTGGACTGAAGCTTTCTTT
>once|TRBJ2-7|TRBV6-2/TRBV6-3|-
CVSSYARARGELGYEQYF
TGTGTCAGCAGTTACGCCCGGGCCAGGGGGGAATTGGGCTACGAGCAGTACTTC
>-|TRBJ2-7|TRBV7-9|-
CASSLGVGREVYEQYF
TGTGCCAGCAGCTTAGGGGTGGGCAGGGAGGTGTACGAGCAGTACTTC
>-|TRBJ2-1|TRBV6-2/TRBV6-3|TRBD2
CASSKLAGGLGEQFF
TGTGCCAGCAGCAAACTAGCGGGGGGTCTCGGCGAGCAGTTCTTC
>few|TRBJ2-7|TRBV28|-
CASSPGQFYEQYF
TGTGCCAGCTCTCCGGGACAATTCTACGAGCAGTACTTC
>-|TRBJ1-2|TRBV28|-
CATGREPGVGGYGYTF
TGTGCCACCGGTCGGGAACCGGGGGTAGGTGGCTATGGCTACACCTTC
>-|TRBJ2-1|TRBV3-1|-
CASSQGLWPNRDCNNEQFF
TGTGCCAGCAGCCAAGGGCTGTGGCCAAACCGGGACTGTAACAATGAGCAGTTCTTC
>-|TRBJ2-7|TRBV3-1|-
CASSPWGAIEQYF
TGTGCCAGCAGCCCCTGGGGAGCAATCGAGCAGTACTTC
>once|TRBJ2-1|TRBV29-1|-
CSVGEILYSEQFF
TGCAGCGTTGGTGAAATCCTTTACAGTGAGCAGTTCTTC
>few|TRBJ2-7|TRBV7-4|-
CASSPTSMSDRTSYEQYF
TGTGCCAGCAGCCCAACGTCCATGTCCGACCGCACCTCCTACGAGCAGTACTTC
>-|TRBJ1-1|TRBV15|-
CATSSSEGIEAFF
TGTGCCACCAGCAGCTCTGAGGGGATCGAAGCTTTCTTT
>-|TRBJ1-2|TRBV4-3|-
CASSQAPGIWGYTF
TGCGCCAGCAGCCAAGCCCCAGGGATCTGGGGCTACACCTTC
>few|TRBJ1-2|TRBV10-3|TRBD1
CAISTPGTGYGYTF
TGTGCCATCAGTACACCGGGGACAGGGTATGGCTACACCTTC
>-|TRBJ2-5|TRBV27|TRBD2
CASSLSTSGGTGTQYF
TGTGCCAGCAGTTTATCGACTAGCGGGGGGACGGGGACCCAGTACTTC
>-|TRBJ2-7|TRBV4-2|TRBD2
CASSQDMTGGYEQYF
TGTGCCAGCAGCCAAGATATGACGGGGGGCTACGAGCAGTACTTC
>few|TRBJ2-1|TRBV6-2/TRBV6-3|-
CASSYTPRRQVPHNEQFF
TGTGCCAGCAGTTACACGCCCAGAAGACAGGTACCTCACAATGAGCAGTTCTTC
>once|TRBJ2-1|TRBV12-3/TRBV12-4|-
CASSRGDRPYDEQFF
TGTGCCAGCAGTCGGGGGGACAGACCTTACGATGAGCAGTTCTTC
>few|TRBJ1-6|TRBV5-1|TRBD1
CASSLQGTENSPLHF
TGCGCCAGCAGCTTACAGGGGACGGAGAATTCACCCCTCCACTTT
>few|TRBJ2-3|TRBV20-1|TRBD2
CSATTSGTDTQYF
TGCAGTGCTACGACTAGCGGCACAGATACGCAGTATTTT
>-|TRBJ1-1|TRBV10-3|-
CAIINGENTEAFF
TGTGCCATCATAAACGGAGAGAACACTGAAGCTTTCTTT
>-|TRBJ2-7|TRBV3-1|TRBD1
CASSPRDRLGPYEQYF
TGTGCCAGCAGCCCGCGGGACAGGCTCGGACCCTACGAGCAGTACTTC
>-|TRBJ2-7|TRBV7-9|-
CASSPPSGGIKPYEQYF
TGTGCCAGCAGCCCCCCCAGTGGAGGAATAAAACCCTACGAGCAGTACTTC
>-|TRBJ2-1|TRBV20-1|-
CSAPRFSSYNEQFF
TGCAGTGCTCCACGGTTCAGCTCCTACAATGAGCAGTTCTTC
>-|TRBJ2-3|TRBV7-8|TRBD1
CAGSRDREVTDTQYF
TGTGCCGGCAGCCGGGACAGGGAAGTGACAGATACGCAGTATTTT
>few|TRBJ2-5|TRBV6-2/TRBV6-3|TRBD2
CASSYPSDGLAWIETQYF
TGTGCCAGCAGTTACCCGAGCGACGGACTAGCGTGGATAGAGACCCAGTACTTC
>-|TRBJ1-4|TRBV4-3|TRBD1
CASSQDQGGQVGKLFF
TGCGCCAGCAGCCAAGATCAGGGGGGCCAAGTAGGAAAACTGTTTTTT
>-|TRBJ1-5|TRBV6-6|-
CASSKGGNNQPQHF
TGTGCCAGCAGTAAAGGGGGAAACAATCAGCCCCAGCATTTT
>-|TRBJ2-7|TRBV4-1|-
CASSQDSRDYEQYF
TGCGCCAGCAGCCAAGATTCAAGGGACTACGAGCAGTACTTC
>once|TRBJ2-1|TRBV20-1|-
CSTGGKYNEQFF
TGCAGTACCGGGGGAAAGTACAATGAGCAGTTCTTC